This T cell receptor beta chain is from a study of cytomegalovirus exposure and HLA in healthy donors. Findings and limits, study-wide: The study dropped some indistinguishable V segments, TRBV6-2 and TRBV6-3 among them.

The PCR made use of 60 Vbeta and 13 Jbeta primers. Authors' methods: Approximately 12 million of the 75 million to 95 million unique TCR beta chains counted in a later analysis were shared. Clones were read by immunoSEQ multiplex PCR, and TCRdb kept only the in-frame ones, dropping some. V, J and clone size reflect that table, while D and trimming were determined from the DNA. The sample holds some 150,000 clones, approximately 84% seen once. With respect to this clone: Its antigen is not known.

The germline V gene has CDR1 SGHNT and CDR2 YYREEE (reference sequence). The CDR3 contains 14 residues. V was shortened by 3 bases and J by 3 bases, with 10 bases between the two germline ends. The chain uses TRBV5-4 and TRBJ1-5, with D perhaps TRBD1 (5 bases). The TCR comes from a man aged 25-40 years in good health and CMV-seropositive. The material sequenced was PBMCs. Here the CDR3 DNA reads TGTGCCAGCAGCTCGCAGGGTCCCAATCAGCCCCAGCATTTT. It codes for CASSSQGPNQPQHF.